These 29 T cell receptor beta chains were all obtained from the same sample, sequenced in a study of blood T cell repertoires in COVID-19. Clones were sequenced by immunoSEQ multiplex PCR, and TCRdb holds only the in-frame ones, with some missing. This table has more than 150,000 clones, around nine tenths appearing once. The material sequenced was peripheral blood. These receptors all come from a woman aged 18-29 years who had recovered from COVID-19.

The chain joins TRBV18 to TRBJ2-1, with D maybe TRBD2 (6 bases). V was cut by 5 bases and J by 6 bases, with 11 bases left in between. This CDR3 is 13 amino acids long. CDR1 is KGHSH and CDR2 is LQKENI in the germline V gene. The CDR3 DNA sequence: TGTGCCAGCTCAGCGGGGTCTCGCAATGAGCAGTTCTTC. This translates into CASSAGSRNEQFF. The variable domain in full, completed from reference TRBV18 and TRBJ2-1, reads NAGVMQNPRHLVRRRGQEARLRCSPMKGHSHVYWYRQLPEEGLKFMVYLQKENIIDESGMPKERFSAEFPKEGPSILRIQQVVRGDSAAYFCASSAGSRNEQFFGPGTRLTVL.

The chain carries TRBV7-6 and TRBJ1-3, with D possibly TRBD1 on 6 matching bases. V was pared by 5 bases and J by 5 bases, with 10 bases between. Germline CDR1 is SGHVS and CDR2 is FNYEAQ. This CDR3 spans 13 amino acids. The CDR3 DNA reads as TGTGCCAGCAGCCTGGACAGACGAAACACCATATATTTT. Amino acid sequence: CASSLDRRNTIYF.

The V call is TRBV6-2 or TRBV6-3, the J call TRBJ2-3; tentatively, D is TRBD2 (5 bases). The CDR3 length is 16 residues. The germline V gene encodes CDR1 MNHEY and CDR2 SVGEGT. V lost 5 bases to trimming and J lost 2 bases, with 17 bases between them. In DNA form, the CDR3 reads TGTGCCAGCAGTACCTGGGAGAGCCCAACCACAGATACGCAGTATTTT. Its translation is CASSTWESPTTDTQYF.

The chain employs TRBV5-1 and TRBJ2-7; 7 nucleotides agree with TRBD1. Germline-derived CDR1 and CDR2 are SGHRS and YFSETQ. The V and J ends lost 7 bases and 4 bases, in that order; junction bases with no gene match: 8. The CDR3 consists of 13 residues. CDR3 region: CASSRGQMYEQYF. The CDR3 region has the DNA TGCGCCAGCTCACGGGGACAGATGTACGAGCAGTACTTC.

The chain joins TRBV25-1 to TRBJ2-1; 10 bases map to TRBD2. Germline V gene data show CDR1 as MGHDK and CDR2 as SYGVNS. V lost 10 bases to trimming and J lost 4 bases; unmatched junction nucleotides: 7. The CDR3 runs to 14 residues. As DNA, the CDR3 is TGTGCCACCACGACTAGCGGGTCTTACAATGAGCAGTTCTTC. Encoded protein: CATTTSGSYNEQFF.

The CDR3 sequence: CAISESGSTDTQYF. The CDR3 DNA follows: TGTGCCATCAGTGAGTCCGGGAGCACAGATACGCAGTATTTT. This chain connects TRBV10-3 to TRBJ2-3; D call uncertain. The V gene lost 0 bases and the J gene lost 0 bases, with 4 bases spanning the gap. Germline V CDR1 and CDR2: ENHRY, SYGVKD. The CDR3 loop spans 14 amino acids.

The chain has TRBV5-6 and TRBJ1-1; 7 bases align to TRBD1. J was trimmed by 1 base and V by 7 bases; bases with no gene match: 10. The CDR3 contains 15 residues. Germline V lookup: CDR1 SGHDT, CDR2 YYEEEE. The CDR3 DNA reads TGTGCCAGCGCGCTTCATGGGACAGCGAACACTGAAGCTTTCTTT. Translated, it gives CASALHGTANTEAFF. Combining the CDR3 with reference TRBV5-6 and TRBJ1-1 gives the whole variable domain DAGVTQSPTHLIKTRGQQVTLRCSPKSGHDTVSWYQQALGQGPQFIFQYYEEEERQRGNFPDRFSGHQFPNYSSELNVNALLLGDSALYLCASALHGTANTEAFFGQGTRLTVV.

This rearrangement joins TRBV5-1 to TRBJ2-6; D ambiguous. The CDR3 spans 14 residues. The germline V and J ends were trimmed by 4 bases and 0 bases, with 5 bases remaining between them. Germline values: CDR1 SGHRS, CDR2 YFSETQ. This CDR3 is CASSPFSGANVLTF. DNA for the CDR3: TGCGCCAGCAGCCCGTTCTCTGGGGCCAACGTCCTGACTTTC.

This chain uses TRBV19 with TRBJ2-2, with TRBD2 matching 8 bases. This CDR3 has 17 residues. V shed 2 bases, J shed 3 bases, and the junction held 8 bases outside the gene matches. Germline loops: CDR1 LNHDA, CDR2 SQIVND (reference sequence). The CDR3 region is CASSIKTSVIHTGELFF. CDR3 nucleotide sequence: TGTGCCAGTAGTATAAAGACTAGCGTCATTCACACCGGGGAGCTGTTTTTT.

This sequence joins TRBV28 and TRBJ2-7, with TRBD1 matching over 7 bases. V trimming: 4 bases; J trimming: 3 bases; junction bases outside the gene matches: 9. Germline assignment: CDR1 MDHEN and CDR2 SYDVKM. CDR3 length: 15 residues. The CDR3 nucleotides are TGTGCCAGCAGTTCTGCCGGGACAGACAGCTACGAGCAGTACTTC. Amino acid sequence: CASSSAGTDSYEQYF.

The V and J genes are TRBV30 and TRBJ1-1, with 10 bases that match TRBD1. Per the germline V gene, CDR1 is GTSNPN and CDR2 is SVGIG (reference sequence). Trimming took 2 bases from V and 3 from J; bases not matched to a gene: 9. The CDR3 has 16 residues. The CDR3 protein is CAWSNAPTGGDTEAFF. For the CDR3, the DNA is TGTGCCTGGAGTAACGCCCCGACAGGGGGCGACACTGAAGCTTTCTTT.

The chain employs TRBV9 and TRBJ1-3, with 8 bases identical to TRBD1. The CDR3 extends over 17 amino acids. With V trimmed by 3 bases and J by 2 bases, 10 bases remained unmatched. The germline V gene has CDR1 SGDLS and CDR2 YYNGEE. The CDR3: CASSAERQGAAGNTIYF. DNA for the CDR3: TGTGCCAGCAGCGCAGAGAGGCAGGGGGCGGCTGGAAACACCATATATTTT.

The gene calls are TRBV30 and TRBJ2-7; 7 nucleotides match TRBD1. CDR1 and CDR2 (germline): GTSNPN, SVGIG (reference sequence). The CDR3 length is 14 residues. V was clipped by 1 base and J by 2 bases; unmatched bases: 5. The CDR3, as DNA: TGTGCCTGGAGTGCCAGGGGGAACCCCTACGAGCAGTACGTC. Translating it yields CAWSARGNPYEQYV.

The chain has TRBV9 and TRBJ2-3; TRBD1 agrees at 7 bases. V lost 4 bases and J lost 2; bases outside the gene matches: 13. This CDR3 contains 17 residues. Germline CDR1 SGDLS, CDR2 YYNGEE. The CDR3 reads CASSLDPTGYDTDTQYF. The CDR3 nucleotides read TGTGCCAGCAGCCTCGACCCGACAGGGTATGACACAGATACGCAGTATTTT.

In DNA, the CDR3 is TGTGCCACCTGGTACGGGGTTGGCACCGGGGAGCTGTTTTTT. It is translated as CATWYGVGTGELFF. The chain combines TRBV19 with TRBJ2-2, with D perhaps matching TRBD2 (5 bases). The CDR3 totals 14 residues. The ends were cut back, 10 bases at V and 4 bases at J, with 16 bases in the middle. Germline CDR1 LNHDA, CDR2 SQIVND (reference sequence). The full variable domain, its missing parts supplied by reference TRBV19 and TRBJ2-2, is DGGITQSPKYLFRKEGQNVTLSCEQNLNHDAMYWYRQDPGQGLRLIYYSQIVNDFQKGDIAEGYSVSREKKESFPLTVTSAQKNPTAFYLCATWYGVGTGELFFGEGSRLTVL.

The rearrangement joins TRBV4-1 to TRBJ2-1; a possible D gene is TRBD2 (6 bases). There are 15 residues in the CDR3. Germline V gives CDR1 MGHRA, CDR2 YSYEKL. The V end was cut by 5 bases, the J end by 0 bases, with 11 bases between. DNA for the CDR3: TGCGCCAGCAGCGTAGACGGGGGCTCCTACAATGAGCAGTTCTTC. It translates to CASSVDGGSYNEQFF.

The J gene is TRBJ2-5, the V gene TRBV9, with D possibly matching TRBD1 (6 bases). The CDR3 runs 14 residues. In germline, CDR1 is SGDLS, CDR2 YYNGEE. The V end was cut by 1 base, the J end by 0 bases, with 7 bases between. In DNA, the CDR3 is TGTGCCAGCAGCGTACAGGGGTACCAAGAGACCCAGTACTTC. It codes for CASSVQGYQETQYF.

V is TRBV4-3 and J is TRBJ1-6; no clear D gene. The CDR3 loop spans 14 amino acids. V was cut by 1 base and J by 8 bases, with 9 bases left in between. CDR1 and CDR2 from the germline V gene are LGHNA and YSLEER. The CDR3 sequence: CASSQATEYSPLHF. DNA of the CDR3: TGCGCCAGCAGCCAAGCCACAGAGTATTCACCCCTCCACTTT.

The rearrangement joins TRBV5-4 to TRBJ1-2, with 7 positions matching TRBD1. V lost 1 base and J lost 6; bases outside the gene matches: 3. CDR1 and CDR2 from the germline V gene are SGHNT and YYREEE (reference sequence). CDR3 length equals 13 residues. The CDR3, as DNA: TGTGCCAGCAGCTTGAACAGGGGTCATGGCTACACCTTC. Amino acids: CASSLNRGHGYTF.

J is TRBJ2-1 and V is TRBV19; weak D call: TRBD2 (5 bases). The CDR3 covers 17 residues. Per the germline V gene, CDR1 is LNHDA and CDR2 is SQIVND (reference sequence). The V and J ends lost 0 bases and 4 bases respectively, with 16 bases between them. CDR3 sequence reads: CASSIDLAGPFYNEQFF. DNA for the CDR3: TGTGCCAGTAGTATAGATCTGGCGGGCCCCTTTTACAATGAGCAGTTCTTC.

This chain links TRBV5-4 with TRBJ1-1; 11 positions agree with TRBD1. Trimming cost V 4 bases and J 6 bases; bases outside gene matches: 2. The germline V gene encodes CDR1 SGHNT and CDR2 YYREEE (reference sequence). CDR3 size: 13 residues. The CDR3 sequence is CASSPGQGAEAFF. CDR3 nucleotides: TGTGCCAGCAGCCCGGGACAGGGGGCTGAAGCTTTCTTT.

V gene TRBV24-1 combines with J gene TRBJ1-2; D is ambiguous. Trimming cost V 4 bases and J 3 bases, with 11 bases left between them. Germline-derived CDR1 and CDR2 are KGHDR and SFDVKD. This CDR3 comprises 14 residues. CDR3 sequence reads: CATSDARSYYGYTF. The CDR3 DNA reads as TGTGCCACCAGTGACGCTAGGAGTTACTATGGCTACACCTTC.

This chain links TRBV27 with TRBJ1-5; the D is unclear. Germline-derived CDR1 and CDR2 are MNHEY and SMNVEV (reference sequence). V dropped 5 bases and J dropped 0 bases, with 17 bases sitting between them. The CDR3 totals 17 residues. CDR3 sequence: CASSVSPAGYSNQPQHF. For the CDR3, the DNA is TGTGCCAGCAGTGTAAGTCCCGCGGGCTATAGCAATCAGCCCCAGCATTTT.

In this sample, this clone turned up a few times. V gene TRBV6-4 combines with J gene TRBJ2-3; 7 bases are a match to TRBD2. Germline CDR1 reads MRHNA; CDR2 reads SNTAGT. V shed 3 bases and J 2 bases; nucleotides not matched to a gene: 14. The CDR3 runs to 18 residues. CDR3 bases: TGTGCCAGCAGTGAAACGGCGGGAGCAGGGCCTCCCACAGATACGCAGTATTTT. As protein: CASSETAGAGPPTDTQYF.

The rearrangement links TRBV18 to TRBJ2-1; D might be TRBD2 (5 bases). V gave up 0 bases and J gave up 0 bases, with 9 bases separating them. Germline V CDR1 and CDR2: KGHSH, LQKENI. The CDR3 length is 16 residues. The CDR3 spells CASSPPSSHSYNEQFF. In DNA, the CDR3 is TGTGCCAGCTCACCACCTTCTAGCCACTCCTACAATGAGCAGTTCTTC.

CDR3 amino acids: CASSQEPSQQAYGYTF. Written as DNA, the CDR3 is TGCGCCAGCAGCCAAGAACCAAGCCAACAGGCCTATGGCTACACCTTC. The chain combines TRBV4-3 with TRBJ1-2; perhaps TRBD1 as D (5 bases). Trimming pared 0 bases from V and 4 bases from J, leaving 15 bases between. The CDR3 spans 16 residues. CDR1 and CDR2 (germline): LGHNA, YSLEER.

CDR3 in DNA: TGTGCCAGCAGCTTAGGCGGGAGGGGCAATCAGCCCCAGCATTTT. Encoded protein: CASSLGGRGNQPQHF. The chain has TRBV7-8 and TRBJ1-5; the D is unclear. This CDR3 contains 15 residues. CDR1 is SGHVS and CDR2 is FQNEAQ in the germline V gene. Trimming pared 1 base from V and 2 bases from J, leaving 9 bases between.

The chain joins TRBV7-2 to TRBJ2-1, with 8 bases matching TRBD1. Losses at the gene ends were 5 bases for V and 7 bases for J; bases not matched to a gene: 10. CDR3 length: 15 amino acids. Per germline, CDR1 SGHTA and CDR2 FQGNSA. CDR3 loop: CASSHRDRSGNEQFF. The DNA for the CDR3 is TGTGCCAGCAGCCACCGGGACAGGAGTGGAAATGAGCAGTTCTTC.

This clone was found once. The chain is built from TRBV11-2 and TRBJ2-7; 8 bases are a match to TRBD1. V gave up 1 base and J gave up 0 bases; unmatched junction bases: 5. The CDR3 has 16 amino acids. CDR1 and CDR2 (germline): SGHAT, FQNNGV. DNA of the CDR3: TGTGCCAGCAGCTTAGGGAGGGGACAGGCCTCCTACGAGCAGTACTTC. It yields the protein CASSLGRGQASYEQYF.